This T cell receptor beta chain was observed in a study of T cell responses to AZD1222 COVID-19 vaccine (dated by TCRdb to the early 2020s). Turning to the overall study: Because spike-specific TCR depth and breadth did not differ between the two schedules, AZD1222 recipients who got a second dose at roughly 4 weeks were pooled with those who got a second dose at roughly 12 weeks. Trial participants were enrolled into age subgroups of 18-55, 56-69 and 70-plus years, which contained around 150, 29 and 61 TCR-sequenced participants, respectively. A total of approximately 240 trial participants underwent TCR sequencing, of whom around 210 had received two doses of AZD1222 and some 25 had received two doses of the MenACWY control vaccine. Here is what the overall study found, with its caveats: No day 14 peak-response samples were available, so repertoires were characterized only after the peak T cell response. Epitopes outside the regions mutated in the B.1.351 and B.1.1.7 variants were reportedly recognized by nearly half of the unique spike-specific TCRs. After two AZD1222 doses, spike-specific TCR breadth and depth were significantly higher than at day 0 and than in MenACWY recipients. The 56-69-year group was small, and its depth increase did not reach significance, likely because of low power. The vaccine-associated CD4 TCRs covered the entire spike protein, and the dominant responses fell in regions 160-218 and 743-854. Participants were mostly white British, with more females than males. The authors suggested clonal diversity may have been underestimated. Conclusions about previously exposed vaccinees are limited, since just five or six AZD1222 recipients were seropositive for SARS-CoV-2 at baseline.

This clone has more than one count but fewer than ten. Its binding antigen is unknown. Qualities for individual bases were not recorded, and no much larger clone is one base off. The CDR3 regions of human TCRbeta chains were analyzed by immunosequencing. Regarding the original processing steps: TCRs in the repertoires were compared against a reference library of SARS-CoV-2-specific TCRs that had been generated with the MIRA antigen-specificity platform. Breadth meant the fraction of unique TCRs that were SARS-CoV-2-associated, whereas depth meant the fraction of total T cells that were SARS-CoV-2-associated. Using the MIRA data, each spike-specific TCR was assigned both to the spike region to which the TCR was reactive and to a CD4 or CD8 class. Log10-transformed breadth and depth values were compared by one-way ANOVA with Sidak's multiple comparisons tests. Not all clones reach the TCRdb copy of this immuneACCESS table, which keeps in-frame sequences only. Checked studies attribute under half of the gap to unresolved V genes and leave the rest unexplained. D and trimming were read from the DNA, whereas the V and J calls and clone size are those reported in that table. For this sample there are about 140,000 clones; roughly 88% appear just once. The top ten hold under 9.5% of the sample.

Trimming leaves V shorter by 7 bases and J shorter by 2 bases, with the junction holding 6 bases beyond the gene matches. The cysteine opens and the phenylalanine closes a CDR3 of 14 amino acids. CDR3 DNA is the only sequence kept; it has 42 bases, read in frame from the first base. From a lookup of the germline V gene (reference sequence), CDR1 and CDR2 are GTSNPN and SVGIG. In light of the paper, this sample's time point label describes: baseline before first vaccination. Vaccinee samples were obtained from the UK trials COV001 and COV002, which included a single-blind randomized controlled phase 2/3 trial of AZD1222 (ChAdOx1 nCoV-19) in healthy adults. For TCRbeta chain sequencing, PBMC samples were collected from trial participants at day 0 and at day 28 after the second dose.

The sequence came from an adult in good health. The sequence joins TRBV30 to TRBJ1-3; 9 bases in the junction line up with TRBD1. Sample: peripheral blood, taken on day 0 of AZD1222 vaccination. The CDR3 reads CASYRGRTGNTIYF. The DNA sequence is given as TGTGCCTCTTACAGGGGGCGAACTGGAAACACCATATATTTT.